The 25 T cell receptor beta chains below were found in one sample sequenced in a study of blood T cell repertoires in COVID-19. Clones were sequenced by immunoSEQ multiplex PCR, and TCRdb holds only the in-frame ones, with some missing. Seen here are around 310,000 clones, about 93% observed once, and the top ten hold roughly 6.8%. The sample consisted of peripheral blood. The source of these receptors is a woman aged 30 to 39 with COVID-19, enrolled during active disease.

V gene TRBV10-2 combines with J gene TRBJ1-1, with TRBD1 matching over 8 bases. With V trimmed by 6 bases and J by 7 bases, 10 bases remained unmatched. The CDR3 runs 14 residues. Germline CDR1 reads WSHSY; CDR2 reads SAAADI. The CDR3 protein is CASSTDREGYEAFF. CDR3 DNA: TGCGCCAGCAGCACGGACAGGGAGGGTTATGAAGCTTTCTTT.

The chain is built from TRBV15 and TRBJ1-4, with a weak D call TRBD1 (5 bases). CDR3 length: 16 amino acids. The germline CDR1 and CDR2 sequences are LNHNV and YYDKDF (reference sequence). The V gene lost 1 base and the J gene lost 5 bases, with 14 bases spanning the gap. DNA for the CDR3: TGTGCCACCAGCAGAGCCCGGGACTCCCGGAATGAAAAACTGTTTTTT. It specifies CATSRARDSRNEKLFF.

V and J are TRBV30 and TRBJ1-2; D uncertain. Germline V gene sequence: CDR1 GTSNPN, CDR2 SVGIG (reference sequence). Trimming left V 2 bases short and J 4 bases short, with 14 bases between. The CDR3 totals 14 residues. This CDR3 reads CAWSRVPESYGYTF. CDR3 sequence (DNA): TGTGCCTGGAGTCGGGTTCCCGAGAGCTATGGCTACACCTTC.

This clone was seen once. The rearrangement uses TRBV7-2 and TRBJ1-2, with TRBD1 matching 9 bases. The junction had 8 bases not matched to a gene; V was cut back by 4 bases and J by 5 bases. The CDR3 extends over 15 amino acids. Germline-derived CDR1 and CDR2 are SGHTA and FQGNSA. The DNA for the CDR3 is TGTGCCAGCAGCTACCGGGACAGGGTGGGTTATGGCTACACCTTC. It is translated as CASSYRDRVGYGYTF.

The chain joins TRBV24-1 to TRBJ2-1, with a weak D call TRBD1 (5 bases). The CDR3 length is 13 residues. V lost 1 base and J lost 11, with 11 bases in between. Germline V gene sequence: CDR1 KGHDR, CDR2 SFDVKD. This CDR3 is CATSDLGVVQQFF. The CDR3 DNA reads as TGTGCCACCAGTGATTTAGGGGTTGTCCAGCAGTTCTTC.

The V gene is TRBV2, the J gene TRBJ2-1; D perhaps matches TRBD1 (6 bases). Between the trimmed V and J ends, which lost 0 bases and 12 bases, there was a span of 9 bases. This CDR3 has 12 residues. In germline, CDR1 is SNHLY, CDR2 FYNNEI. CDR3 sequence: CASSEATGRQFF. CDR3 nucleotide sequence: TGTGCCAGCAGTGAAGCGACAGGACGGCAGTTCTTC. Supplemented by reference TRBV2 and TRBJ2-1, the full variable domain reads EPEVTQTPSHQVTQMGQEVILRCVPISNHLYFYWYRQILGQKVEFLVSFYNNEISEKSEIFDDQFSVERPDGSNFTLKIRSTKLEDSAMYFCASSEATGRQFFGPGTRLTVL.

This chain links TRBV9 with TRBJ2-1; D possibly corresponds to TRBD1 (6 bases). The CDR3 length is 14 residues. Trimming shortened V by 0 bases and J by 5 bases, and 9 bases separated the two germline ends. Germline assignment: CDR1 SGDLS and CDR2 YYNGEE. CDR3 DNA: TGTGCCAGCAGCGTAGAACAGGGTAACAATGAGCAGTTCTTC. This sequence encodes CASSVEQGNNEQFF.

This clone was seen a few times. The chain couples TRBV5-1 to TRBJ2-7, with 7 bases matching TRBD1. Germline V gives CDR1 SGHRS, CDR2 YFSETQ. The CDR3 is made up of 14 amino acids. The trim removed 4 bases at V and 5 bases at J, leaving 9 bases unmatched. The CDR3 spells CASSPDLTGDEQYF. DNA of the CDR3: TGCGCCAGCAGCCCCGATCTCACAGGGGACGAGCAGTACTTC.

This chain links TRBV3-1 (or the pseudogene TRBV3-2) with TRBJ1-2, with D uncertain. The CDR3 loop spans 15 amino acids. Deletions cut 1 base from V and 6 bases from J, with 15 bases between. Germline loops: CDR1 LGHDT, CDR2 YNNKEL (reference sequence). As DNA, the CDR3 is TGTGCCAGCAGCCAAGTAGACGGGTTTCAACATGGCTACACCTTC. Translated, it gives CASSQVDGFQHGYTF.

The J gene is TRBJ2-1, the V gene TRBV9; 8 nucleotides agree with TRBD2. V lost 4 bases to trimming and J lost 3 bases; unmatched junction nucleotides: 9. This CDR3 is built from 16 residues. Germline CDR1 SGDLS, CDR2 YYNGEE. The CDR3, as DNA: TGTGCCAGCAGCCCAGGGTCTAGCGGGCTCTACAATGAGCAGTTCTTC. It specifies CASSPGSSGLYNEQFF.

The J gene is TRBJ2-1, the V gene TRBV30; 8 bases are shared with TRBD2. With V trimmed by 1 base and J by 12 bases, 5 bases remained unmatched. This CDR3 has 12 residues. Looked up from germline, CDR1 is GTSNPN and CDR2 is SVGIG (reference sequence). This CDR3 reads CAWSGLAGRQFF. The CDR3 DNA reads TGTGCCTGGAGTGGGTTAGCGGGAAGGCAGTTCTTC.

V gene TRBV20-1 combines with J gene TRBJ2-7; 10 bases fit TRBD1. V was pared by 3 bases and J by 4 bases, with 6 bases of the junction left unmatched. Per the germline V gene, CDR1 is DFQATT and CDR2 is SNEGSKA (reference sequence). There are 14 residues in the CDR3. In DNA form, the CDR3 reads TGCAGTGCTAGTCGACAGGGGGCGCCTTACGAGCAGTACTTC. Translated, it gives CSASRQGAPYEQYF.

This sequence joins TRBV5-1 and TRBJ2-1; TRBD2 matches 12 bases. This CDR3 has 17 residues. Trimming took 2 bases from V and 0 from J; bases not matched to a gene: 3. The germline gives CDR1 SGHRS, CDR2 YFSETQ. CDR3 bases: TGCGCCAGCAGCTTAGGACTAGCGGGAAACTCCTACAATGAGCAGTTCTTC. This codes for CASSLGLAGNSYNEQFF. The full variable domain, in which reference TRBV5-1 and TRBJ2-1 provide the parts outside the CDR3, is KAGVTQTPRYLIKTRGQQVTLSCSPISGHRSVSWYQQTPGQGLQFLFEYFSETQRNKGNFPGRFSGRQFSNSRSEMNVSTLELGDSALYLCASSLGLAGNSYNEQFFGPGTRLTVL.

J is TRBJ1-5 and V is TRBV2; no firm D call. CDR3 length: 16 residues. V lost 0 bases and J 6 bases, leaving 15 bases between the germline ends. Germline V CDR1 and CDR2: SNHLY, FYNNEI. The CDR3 bases are TGTGCCAGCAGTGAAGCGTTGGCCAGACGGGGTCAGCCCCAGCATTTT. Encoded protein: CASSEALARRGQPQHF.

This chain joins TRBV6-6 and TRBJ2-3; 10 positions agree with TRBD1. Unmatched junction bases numbered 6, after V lost 6 bases and J lost 3 bases. The CDR3 consists of 15 residues. From germline, CDR1 is MNHNY and CDR2 SVGAGI (reference sequence). DNA for the CDR3: TGTGCCAGCAGGGAAAGACAGGGGGCGACAGATACGCAGTATTTT. Protein: CASRERQGATDTQYF.

The chain is built from TRBV29-1 and TRBJ2-5, with 10 bases lining up with TRBD2. The CDR3 spans 15 residues. The V gene's germline CDR1 is SQVTM and CDR2 ANQGSEA. The junction had 6 bases not matched to a gene; V was cut back by 4 bases and J by 1 base. The CDR3 is CSVGASGSPQETQYF. CDR3 nucleotide sequence: TGCAGCGTTGGGGCTAGCGGGAGCCCCCAAGAGACCCAGTACTTC. The full variable domain, with the rest looked up from reference TRBV29-1 and TRBJ2-5, is SAVISQKPSRDICQRGTSLTIQCQVDSQVTMMFWYRQQPGQSLTLIATANQGSEATYESGFVIDKFPISRPNLTFSTLTVSNMSPEDSSIYLCSVGASGSPQETQYFGPGTRLLVL.

The table lists this clone with a count of one. V usage is TRBV6-1 and J usage is TRBJ2-7; tentatively, D is TRBD2 (5 bases). This CDR3 spans 15 amino acids. Germline loops: CDR1 MNHNS, CDR2 SASEGT. V lost 2 bases to trimming and J lost 0 bases, with 11 bases between them. Here the CDR3 DNA reads TGTGCCAGCAGTGAATGGAGGACCCCCTCCTACGAGCAGTACTTC. Its translation is CASSEWRTPSYEQYF.

This clone was observed once. The CDR3 protein is CASSPRQGVDRYTF. In DNA, the CDR3 is TGTGCCAGCAGTCCCAGACAGGGGGTAGACCGCTACACCTTC. The chain joins TRBV27 to TRBJ1-2; TRBD1 matches at 9 bases. Germline lookup yields CDR1 MNHEY and CDR2 SMNVEV (reference sequence). The CDR3 is 14 residues long. After removal of 5 bases from V and 9 bases from J, the junction contained 10 bases not matched to a gene.

The chain carries TRBV3-1 (or the pseudogene TRBV3-2) and TRBJ2-7; D uncertain. The CDR3 runs 11 residues. The V end was cut by 1 base, the J end by 6 bases, with 4 bases between. Germline V gives CDR1 LGHDT, CDR2 YNNKEL (reference sequence). The CDR3 region has the DNA TGTGCCAGCAGCCAAGCGTTCGAGCAGTACTTC. It yields the protein CASSQAFEQYF.

This chain joins TRBV7-8 and TRBJ1-1, with D hard to call. CDR3 size: 14 residues. The germline V gene encodes CDR1 SGHVS and CDR2 FQNEAQ. V was clipped by 2 bases and J by 3 bases, with 10 bases between them. Here the CDR3 DNA reads TGTGCCAGCAGCTTACAGGCAGGATACACTGAAGCTTTCTTT. Amino acid sequence: CASSLQAGYTEAFF.

This chain links TRBV30 with TRBJ1-6, with no clear D. The V gene's germline CDR1 is GTSNPN and CDR2 SVGIG (reference sequence). The CDR3 has 15 residues. V lost 2 bases, J lost 3 bases, and 11 bases lay in between. CDR3 amino acids: CAWSKSILYNSPLHF. CDR3 nucleotide sequence: TGTGCCTGGAGTAAGAGTATTCTCTATAATTCACCCCTCCACTTT.

This clone was recorded only once. The rearrangement uses TRBV7-6 and TRBJ2-5, with D possibly being TRBD2 (5 bases). Germline V gene data show CDR1 as SGHVS and CDR2 as FNYEAQ. CDR3 length equals 14 residues. V lost 6 bases, J lost 4 bases, and 15 bases lay in between. CDR3 sequence: CASSSDFIRETQYF. CDR3 nucleotide sequence: TGTGCCAGCAGTTCGGACTTTATAAGAGAGACCCAGTACTTC. Full variable domain (rest looked up from reference TRBV7-6 and TRBJ2-5): GAGVSQSPRYKVTKRGQDVALRCDPISGHVSLYWYRQALGQGPEFLTYFNYEAQQDKSGLPNDRFSAERPEGSISTLTIQRTEQRDSAMYRCASSSDFIRETQYFGPGTRLLVL.

This CDR3 reads CASSRQGAYNEQFF. CDR3 nucleotide sequence: TGTGCCAGTAGTAGACAGGGCGCCTACAATGAGCAGTTCTTC. The V gene is TRBV19, the J gene TRBJ2-1; TRBD1 matches at 7 bases. This CDR3 has 14 amino acids. V shed 4 bases and J 2 bases; nucleotides not matched to a gene: 2. The germline CDR1 and CDR2 sequences are LNHDA and SQIVND (reference sequence).

The rearrangement uses TRBV11-1 and TRBJ2-7; tentatively, D is TRBD2 (5 bases). The V gene's germline CDR1 is SGHAT and CDR2 FQDESV (reference sequence). V was clipped by 7 bases and J by 5 bases, with 18 bases between them. The CDR3 runs 14 residues. The CDR3: CASTPNPRGHEQYF. The CDR3 nucleotides are TGTGCCAGCACTCCTAATCCCAGAGGGCACGAGCAGTACTTC.

This clone was detected once. The chain couples TRBV28 to TRBJ1-3; D remains unclear. CDR3 size: 14 residues. V shed 1 base and J shed 2 bases, with 6 bases lying between them. The germline gives CDR1 MDHEN, CDR2 SYDVKM. The CDR3 region is CASSLSTAGNTIYF. The CDR3 nucleotides are TGTGCCAGCAGTTTATCAACAGCTGGAAACACCATATATTTT.